This T cell receptor beta chain was obtained from a study of cytomegalovirus exposure and HLA in healthy donors. Study in general: Of all 380 or so donors who were genotyped, roughly 83% belonged to the Caucasian-associated ancestry cluster.

Study-wide results and caveats: When a later analysis was performed, an Asian-associated ancestry cluster reportedly had fewer N-insertions than the roughly 670-donor mean. Earlier results showed most TCR beta V segments being productive about 87% or about 30% of the time.

The PCR made use of 60 Vbeta and 13 Jbeta primers. The assay was immunoSEQ multiplex PCR, and TCRdb's table has in-frame clones only and misses some. The sample carries 200,000 to 300,000 clones, roughly four fifths recorded once. Per germline, CDR1 LGHNA and CDR2 YNFKEQ. The CDR3 contains 16 residues. V was clipped by 1 base and J by 3 bases; unmatched bases: 6. About this clone itself: Its antigen is unidentified.

This sequence joins TRBV4-2 and TRBJ2-3; 8 positions agree with TRBD2. Source material: PBMCs. This TCR derives from a woman aged 40-49 years in good health and CMV-seropositive. This CDR3 reads CASSQVVSSGTDTQYF. The CDR3 nucleotides read TGTGCCAGCAGCCAAGTCGTCTCTAGCGGGACAGATACGCAGTATTTT.